This T cell receptor (beta chain) was recorded in a study of blood T cells in healthy people across ages. For the study at large: The capture of about one barcoded beta molecule per two T cells was achieved by template switching.

Broader study findings: Aged donors had fewer naive CD4+ cells and lower diversity than long-lived donors. Older age coincided with a roughly linear decline in TCR beta diversity per million T cells.

A sample-barcoded 5' primer and a J-beta primer mix were used in a second PCR of about 6 to 12 cycles. TCRdb itself ran the 5' RACE reads through MiXCR, one entry per CDR3 protein. The sample contains 600,000 to 900,000 distinct CDR3 sequences, 25% to 30% of which appear only once. The V gene lost 7 bases and the J gene lost 3 bases, with 13 bases spanning the gap. Germline loops: CDR1 SQVTM, CDR2 ANQGSEA. This CDR3 has 13 amino acids. With respect to this clonotype: Its target is not known.

The same data also went into a second study, on T cells of mothers and their children. This second report adds: Researchers found no T cell clones that were persistent and microchimeric.

This sequence was found in a boy aged 5-17 years in good health. The J gene is TRBJ2-4, the V gene TRBV29-1; the D gene is possibly TRBD2 (5 bases). Sequenced: blood. This CDR3 reads CSGLKVDKNIQYF. CDR3 nucleotide sequence: TGCAGCGGACTAAAAGTTGACAAAAACATTCAGTACTTC.